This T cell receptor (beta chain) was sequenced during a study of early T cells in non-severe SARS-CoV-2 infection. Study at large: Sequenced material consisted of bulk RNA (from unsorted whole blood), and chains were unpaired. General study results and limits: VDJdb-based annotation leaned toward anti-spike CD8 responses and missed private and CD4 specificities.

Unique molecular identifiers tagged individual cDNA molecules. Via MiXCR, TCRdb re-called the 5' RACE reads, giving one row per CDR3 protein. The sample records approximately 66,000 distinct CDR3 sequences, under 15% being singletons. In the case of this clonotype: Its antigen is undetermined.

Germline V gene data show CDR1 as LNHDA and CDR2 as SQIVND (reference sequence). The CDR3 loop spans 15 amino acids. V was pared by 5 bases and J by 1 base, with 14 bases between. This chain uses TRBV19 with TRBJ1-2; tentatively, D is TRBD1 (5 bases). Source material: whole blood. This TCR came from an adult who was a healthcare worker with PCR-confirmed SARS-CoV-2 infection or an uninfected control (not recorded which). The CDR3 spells CASSSRDRLNYGYTF. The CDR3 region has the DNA TGTGCCAGTAGTTCCCGGGACCGCCTTAACTATGGCTACACCTTC.